Following are 25 T cell receptor beta chains from one sample sequenced in a study of blood T cell repertoires in COVID-19. This table comes from immunoSEQ multiplex PCR, and its TCRdb copy is limited to in-frame clones, with some not included. The sample includes about 150,000 clones, over 70% of them seen just once. The sequencing input was peripheral blood. The receptors were sampled from a man in his 60s with acute or convalescent COVID-19.

The gene calls are TRBV19 and TRBJ2-5; TRBD2 matches 7 bases. Losses at the gene ends were 8 bases for V and 3 bases for J; bases not matched to a gene: 6. Germline V gene sequence: CDR1 LNHDA, CDR2 SQIVND (reference sequence). This CDR3 has 13 amino acids. CDR3 coding DNA: TGTGCCAGTTCAAGAGGACTAGAAGAGACCCAGTACTTC. The encoded protein is CASSRGLEETQYF.

This chain connects TRBV7-9 to TRBJ2-4; D possibly corresponds to TRBD2 (6 bases). This CDR3 comprises 13 residues. Trimming took 7 bases from V and 8 from J, leaving 15 bases between them. Per the germline V gene, CDR1 is SEHNR and CDR2 is FQNEAQ (reference sequence). CDR3 in amino acids: CASTSAGFDIQYF. DNA of the CDR3: TGTGCCAGCACCTCTGCGGGGTTCGACATTCAGTACTTC. The entire variable domain, with the rest obtained from reference TRBV7-9 and TRBJ2-4, is as follows: DTGVSQNPRHKITKRGQNVTFRCDPISEHNRLYWYRQTLGQGPEFLTYFQNEAQLEKSRLLSDRFSAERPKGSFSTLEIQRTEQGDSAMYLCASTSAGFDIQYFGAGTRLSVL.

The V call is TRBV7-9, the J call TRBJ2-1, with TRBD1 identical over 8 bases. V was clipped by 4 bases and J by 9 bases; unmatched bases: 5. Germline CDR1 reads SEHNR; CDR2 reads FQNEAQ (reference sequence). The CDR3 spans 13 residues. CDR3 nucleotides: TGTGCCAGCAGCTCCACACAGGGGGGTGAGCAGTTCTTC. Protein product: CASSSTQGGEQFF. Filled out from reference TRBV7-9 and TRBJ2-1, the complete variable domain reads DTGVSQNPRHKITKRGQNVTFRCDPISEHNRLYWYRQTLGQGPEFLTYFQNEAQLEKSRLLSDRFSAERPKGSFSTLEIQRTEQGDSAMYLCASSSTQGGEQFFGPGTRLTVL.

The chain carries TRBV28 and TRBJ1-1; the D is unclear. Trimming removed 2 bases at V and 1 base at J, with 8 bases between. This CDR3 is built from 14 residues. Germline CDR1 is MDHEN and CDR2 is SYDVKM. CDR3 in amino acids: CASSLGGTNTEAFF. The CDR3 DNA follows: TGTGCCAGCAGTTTAGGAGGTACGAACACTGAAGCTTTCTTT.

The V gene is TRBV4-3, the J gene TRBJ1-2, with 8 positions matching TRBD1. Germline CDR1 is LGHNA and CDR2 is YSLEER. The trim removed 0 bases at V and 4 bases at J, leaving 7 bases unmatched. The CDR3 covers 16 residues. The CDR3 protein is CASSQDRGRGPYGYTF. For the CDR3, the DNA is TGCGCCAGCAGCCAAGATCGGGGCAGGGGGCCCTATGGCTACACCTTC.

This chain uses TRBV5-1 with TRBJ2-7; 11 bases align to TRBD2. V lost 3 bases and J lost 2; bases outside the gene matches: 1. Germline CDR1 is SGHRS and CDR2 is YFSETQ. The CDR3 covers 14 residues. The CDR3 bases are TGCGCCAGCAGCTGGGGACTAGCGGCCTACGAGCAGTACTTC. Translation gives CASSWGLAAYEQYF. Filled out from reference TRBV5-1 and TRBJ2-7, the complete variable domain reads KAGVTQTPRYLIKTRGQQVTLSCSPISGHRSVSWYQQTPGQGLQFLFEYFSETQRNKGNFPGRFSGRQFSNSRSEMNVSTLELGDSALYLCASSWGLAAYEQYFGPGTRLTVT.

The gene calls are TRBV28 and TRBJ1-2, with TRBD1 matching 8 bases. The trim removed 5 bases at V and 4 bases at J, leaving 6 bases unmatched. Germline V gene sequence: CDR1 MDHEN, CDR2 SYDVKM. The CDR3 consists of 14 residues. CDR3 DNA: TGTGCCAGCAGTCCTCACGACAGGGGCTATGGCTACACCTTC. Its translation: CASSPHDRGYGYTF.

This chain uses TRBV10-3 with TRBJ1-2; 8 bases map to TRBD1. CDR1 ENHRY and CDR2 SYGVKD come from the germline V gene. V lost 7 bases and J lost 8; bases outside the gene matches: 9. The CDR3 length is 13 residues. This chain's CDR3 is CAITWDRSEGYTF. The CDR3 DNA reads as TGTGCCATCACTTGGGACAGGTCGGAGGGCTACACCTTC.

J is TRBJ2-7 and V is TRBV10-3; 11 bases agree with TRBD2. The CDR3 consists of 14 residues. The V and J ends lost 6 bases and 1 base, in that order; junction bases with no gene match: 2. CDR1 and CDR2 (germline): ENHRY, SYGVKD. CDR3 sequence reads: CAIRGLAASYEQYF. The CDR3 DNA is TGTGCCATCAGGGGACTAGCGGCTTCCTACGAGCAGTACTTC.

The chain has TRBV10-3 and TRBJ2-3; 8 bases agree with TRBD2. With V trimmed by 5 bases and J by 4 bases, 8 bases remained unmatched. CDR1 and CDR2 from the germline V gene are ENHRY and SYGVKD. This CDR3 is built from 15 residues. CDR3: CAISRDGGAADTQYF. The CDR3 DNA sequence: TGTGCCATCAGTCGAGACGGGGGGGCCGCAGATACGCAGTATTTT.

This clone was seen more than once but under ten times. The V gene is TRBV7-9, the J gene TRBJ2-5, with 9 positions matching TRBD1. Germline V lookup: CDR1 SEHNR, CDR2 FQNEAQ (reference sequence). The CDR3 spans 15 residues. J was trimmed by 2 bases and V by 1 base; bases with no gene match: 2. The CDR3 here is CASSLGGQGQETQYF. CDR3 nucleotide sequence: TGTGCCAGCAGCTTAGGAGGACAGGGGCAAGAGACCCAGTACTTC.

CDR3 in amino acids: CASSYGGVGETQYF. CDR3 sequence (DNA): TGTGCCAGCAGTTACGGAGGGGTAGGGGAGACCCAGTACTTC. This chain joins TRBV6-6 and TRBJ2-5; D is possibly TRBD2 (6 bases). Between the trimmed V and J ends, which lost 2 bases and 5 bases, there was a span of 12 bases. CDR3 length equals 14 residues. From germline, CDR1 is MNHNY and CDR2 SVGAGI (reference sequence).

A remark on this clone: This same CDR3 is encoded by further DNA sequences in the sample. V usage is TRBV3-1 (or the pseudogene TRBV3-2) and J usage is TRBJ1-2, with D possibly TRBD1 on 5 matching bases. The CDR3 totals 14 residues. Germline V gene lookup returns CDR1 LGHDT and CDR2 YNNKEL (reference sequence). V lost 1 base, J lost 1 base, and 7 bases lay in between. CDR3 DNA sequence: TGTGCCAGCAGCCAAGGGGGCGGTAACTATGGCTACACCTTC. It yields the protein CASSQGGGNYGYTF.

The chain recombines TRBV3-1 (or the pseudogene TRBV3-2) with TRBJ1-6, with 7 bases lining up with TRBD1. Trimming removed 4 bases from V and 10 bases from J; junction bases left unmatched: 10. The CDR3 runs to 15 residues. CDR1 LGHDT and CDR2 YNNKEL come from the germline V gene (reference sequence). CDR3: CASSLGGRVGSPLHF. Here the CDR3 DNA reads TGTGCCAGCAGCCTAGGGGGCCGGGTAGGCTCACCCCTCCACTTT.

The genes are TRBV7-8 and TRBJ2-3; 9 bases match TRBD2. Germline V CDR1 and CDR2: SGHVS, FQNEAQ. The CDR3 loop spans 17 amino acids. J lost 0 bases, V lost 1 base, and 5 bases had no gene match. The CDR3 nucleotides are TGTGCCAGCAGCTTAGTGGCGGGGGGGCAGAGCACAGATACGCAGTATTTT. Translation gives CASSLVAGGQSTDTQYF.

The rearrangement joins TRBV24-1 to TRBJ2-1; TRBD1 matches at 9 bases. Germline values: CDR1 KGHDR, CDR2 SFDVKD. Trimming took 9 bases from V and 4 from J; bases not matched to a gene: 3. The CDR3 extends over 13 amino acids. The CDR3 region is CATGTGSYNEQFF. CDR3 nucleotides: TGTGCCACCGGGACAGGGAGTTACAATGAGCAGTTCTTC.

The V and J genes are TRBV29-1 and TRBJ2-1; TRBD1 matches 7 bases. CDR1 SQVTM and CDR2 ANQGSEA come from the germline V gene. This CDR3 spans 12 amino acids. The ends lost 5 bases at V and 8 bases at J; junction bases unmatched: 6. CDR3 DNA sequence: TGCAGCGTTAGAGGGGGCGCGGATGAGCAGTTCTTC. Protein: CSVRGGADEQFF.

V usage is TRBV11-2 and J usage is TRBJ1-1; no definite D call. The CDR3 has 11 amino acids. The V gene lost 7 bases and the J gene lost 11 bases, with 14 bases spanning the gap. Germline lookup yields CDR1 SGHAT and CDR2 FQNNGV. The CDR3: CASTGLWVAFF. The CDR3 DNA reads TGTGCCAGCACCGGACTCTGGGTGGCTTTCTTT. Full variable domain (outside the CDR3, taken from reference TRBV11-2 and TRBJ1-1): EAGVAQSPRYKIIEKRQSVAFWCNPISGHATLYWYQQILGQGPKLLIQFQNNGVVDDSQLPKDRFSAERLKGVDSTLKIQPAKLEDSAVYLCASTGLWVAFFGQGTRLTVV.

The CDR3 here is CASSQPRLARYGEQFF. In DNA form, the CDR3 reads TGCGCCAGCAGTCAACCAAGACTAGCGCGGTATGGTGAGCAGTTCTTC. The rearrangement links TRBV23-1 to TRBJ2-1; 8 bases match TRBD2. TRBV23-1 is identified as an open reading frame with a role that is uncertain. This CDR3 has 16 amino acids. V dropped 2 bases and J dropped 9; count of bases not matched to a gene: 12.

The chain joins TRBV2 to TRBJ2-2; 7 bases fit TRBD2. Losses at the gene ends were 5 bases for V and 5 bases for J; bases not matched to a gene: 5. The CDR3 covers 14 residues. Germline values: CDR1 SNHLY, CDR2 FYNNEI. This CDR3 is CASSWSSGTGELFF. The CDR3 nucleotides read TGTGCCAGCAGTTGGTCTAGCGGAACCGGGGAGCTGTTTTTT. Complete variable domain (other parts from reference TRBV2 and TRBJ2-2): EPEVTQTPSHQVTQMGQEVILRCVPISNHLYFYWYRQILGQKVEFLVSFYNNEISEKSEIFDDQFSVERPDGSNFTLKIRSTKLEDSAMYFCASSWSSGTGELFFGEGSRLTVL.

The chain employs TRBV5-6 and TRBJ1-1; the D gene is possibly TRBD1 (5 bases). V lost 3 bases to trimming and J lost 0 bases, with 12 bases between them. CDR3 length equals 15 residues. Germline V lookup: CDR1 SGHDT, CDR2 YYEEEE. The CDR3 spells CASSSYSTVNTEAFF. CDR3 DNA: TGTGCCAGCAGCTCCTACTCGACAGTGAACACTGAAGCTTTCTTT.

The rearrangement joins TRBV4-1 to TRBJ1-4; D uncertain. Trimming took off 0 bases at V and 0 bases at J, with 17 bases between the two ends. Germline lookup yields CDR1 MGHRA and CDR2 YSYEKL. The CDR3 contains 19 residues. The CDR3 here is CASSQEGRRSYATNEKLFF. The CDR3, as DNA: TGCGCCAGCAGCCAAGAGGGCAGACGGTCCTATGCAACTAATGAAAAACTGTTTTTT.

This chain uses TRBV10-3 with TRBJ2-3; D remains unclear. The CDR3 has 14 residues. Trimming left V 2 bases short and J 4 bases short, with 10 bases between. CDR1 and CDR2 from the germline V gene are ENHRY and SYGVKD. This CDR3 is CAISEMGGPDTQYF. The CDR3 coding sequence is TGTGCCATCAGTGAGATGGGTGGGCCAGATACGCAGTATTTT.

The chain employs TRBV9 and TRBJ2-1; 9 nucleotides line up with TRBD2. Germline loops: CDR1 SGDLS, CDR2 YYNGEE. This CDR3 comprises 15 residues. V lost 4 bases, J lost 3 bases, and 5 bases stayed unmatched. The CDR3 DNA is TGTGCCAGCAGCCCCTGGCGGGAGGGCTACAATGAGCAGTTCTTC. Translated: CASSPWREGYNEQFF.

This clone was detected only once. This rearrangement joins TRBV28 to TRBJ2-7; D is uncertain. The CDR3 is 11 residues long. V dropped 7 bases and J dropped 0 bases, with 4 bases sitting between them. The V gene's germline CDR1 is MDHEN and CDR2 SYDVKM. The DNA for the CDR3 is TGTGCCAGCAAGAGCTCCTACGAGCAGTACTTC. This encodes CASKSSYEQYF.